Listed here are 4 T cell receptor beta chains from one sample, sequenced in a study of identifying expanded T cells in peripheral blood. The repertoire was sequenced with immunoSEQ multiplex PCR; TCRdb's copy has only in-frame clones and lacks some. The table includes 75,000 to 95,000 clones, about 89% detected once. Material: blood. The receptors derive from a person between 18 and 75 years old in good health.

The chain recombines TRBV28 with TRBJ2-5; 10 positions match TRBD2. V shed 6 bases, J shed 11 bases, and the junction held 15 bases outside the gene matches. This CDR3 region has 15 residues. Per germline, CDR1 MDHEN and CDR2 SYDVKM. CDR3 in amino acids: CASSASGRAPYEQYF. The CDR3 DNA follows: TGTGCCAGCAGCGCAAGCGGGAGGGCCCCGTATGAGCAGTACTTC. The full variable domain, with the rest looked up from reference TRBV28 and TRBJ2-5, is DVKVTQSSRYLVKRTGEKVFLECVQDMDHENMFWYRQDPGLGLRLIYFSYDVKMKEKGDIPEGYSVSREKKERFSLILESASTNQTSMYLCASSASGRAPYEQYFGPGTRLLVL.

This sequence joins TRBV2 and TRBJ2-5; 10 bases agree with TRBD2. This CDR3 is 15 amino acids long. Germline CDR1 and CDR2: SNHLY and FYNNEI. V dropped 6 bases and J dropped 5; count of bases not matched to a gene: 9. CDR3 sequence (DNA): TGTGCCAGCAGCGACCCTAGCGGGAGTGGGGAGACCCAGTACTTC. Amino acid sequence: CASSDPSGSGETQYF.

V and J are TRBV2 and TRBJ2-5; TRBD2 is a possible D gene (7 bases). This CDR3 has 14 residues. V lost 2 bases and J lost 4, with 11 bases in between. Looked up from germline, CDR1 is SNHLY and CDR2 is FYNNEI. CDR3 amino acids: CASSETRGGETQYF. For the CDR3, the DNA is TGTGCCAGCAGTGAAACGAGGGGGGGAGAGACCCAGTACTTC.

With regard to this clone: This sample includes further DNA sequences coding for the same CDR3. This sequence joins TRBV9 and TRBJ1-1; D remains ambiguous. CDR3 size: 13 residues. Germline assignment: CDR1 SGDLS and CDR2 YYNGEE. With 2 bases removed from V and 0 bases from J, the gap between germline ends came to 5 bases. In DNA form, the CDR3 reads TGTGCCAGCAGCGTGGCAGTGAACACTGAAGCTTTCTTT. Residues: CASSVAVNTEAFF.